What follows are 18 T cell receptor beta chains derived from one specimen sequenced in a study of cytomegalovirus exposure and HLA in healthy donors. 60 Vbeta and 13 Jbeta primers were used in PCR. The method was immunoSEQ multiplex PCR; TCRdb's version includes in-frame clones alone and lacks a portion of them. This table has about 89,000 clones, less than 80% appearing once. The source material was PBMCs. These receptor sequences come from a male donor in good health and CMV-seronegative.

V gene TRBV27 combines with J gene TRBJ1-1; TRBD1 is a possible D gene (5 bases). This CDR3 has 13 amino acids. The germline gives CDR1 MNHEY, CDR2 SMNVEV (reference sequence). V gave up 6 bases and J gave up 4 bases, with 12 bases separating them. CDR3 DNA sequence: TGTGCCAGCAGGCCCCAGGGAAGCACTGAAGCTTTCTTT. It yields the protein CASRPQGSTEAFF.

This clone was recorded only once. The chain's CDR3 is CATSSSSRYPTSYNEQFF. Written as DNA, the CDR3 is TGTGCCACCAGCTCAAGCAGTCGCTACCCGACTTCCTACAATGAGCAGTTCTTC. The genes are TRBV15 and TRBJ2-1; D ambiguous. CDR1 is LNHNV, CDR2 YYDKDF, per germline (reference sequence). V was shortened by 5 bases and J by 1 base, with 21 bases between the two germline ends. This CDR3 is built from 18 residues.

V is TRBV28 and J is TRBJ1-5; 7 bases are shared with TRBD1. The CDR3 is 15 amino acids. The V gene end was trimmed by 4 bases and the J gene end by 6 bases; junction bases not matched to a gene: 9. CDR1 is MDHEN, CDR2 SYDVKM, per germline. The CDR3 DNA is TGTGCCAGCAGTTCCCCAAACAGGGGAGGTCAGCCCCAGCATTTT. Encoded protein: CASSSPNRGGQPQHF.

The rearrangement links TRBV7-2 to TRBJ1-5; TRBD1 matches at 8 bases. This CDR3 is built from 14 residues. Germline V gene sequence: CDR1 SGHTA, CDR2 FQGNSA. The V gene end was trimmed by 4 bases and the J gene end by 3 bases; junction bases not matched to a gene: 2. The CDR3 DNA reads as TGTGCCAGCAGCTCACAGGGGGTCAATCAGCCCCAGCATTTT. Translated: CASSSQGVNQPQHF.

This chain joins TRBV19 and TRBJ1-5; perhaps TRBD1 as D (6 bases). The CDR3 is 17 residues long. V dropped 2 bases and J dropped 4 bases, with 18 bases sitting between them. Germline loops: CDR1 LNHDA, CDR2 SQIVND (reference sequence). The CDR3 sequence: CASSILSGGRDNQPQHF. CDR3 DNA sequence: TGTGCCAGTAGTATACTATCGGGGGGCAGGGATAATCAGCCCCAGCATTTT.

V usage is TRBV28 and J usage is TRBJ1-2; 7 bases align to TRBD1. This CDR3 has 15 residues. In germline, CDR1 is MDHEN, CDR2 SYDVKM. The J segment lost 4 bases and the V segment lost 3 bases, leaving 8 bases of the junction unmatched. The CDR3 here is CASSFPDRRPYGYTF. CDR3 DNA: TGTGCCAGCAGTTTCCCGGACAGGCGCCCCTATGGCTACACCTTC.

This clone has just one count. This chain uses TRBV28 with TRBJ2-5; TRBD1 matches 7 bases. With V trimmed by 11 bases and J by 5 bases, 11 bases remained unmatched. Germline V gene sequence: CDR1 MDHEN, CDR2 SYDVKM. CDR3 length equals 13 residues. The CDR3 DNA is TGTGCCGGTAGTTTAAACAGGGGCGAGACCCAGTACTTC. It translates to CAGSLNRGETQYF.

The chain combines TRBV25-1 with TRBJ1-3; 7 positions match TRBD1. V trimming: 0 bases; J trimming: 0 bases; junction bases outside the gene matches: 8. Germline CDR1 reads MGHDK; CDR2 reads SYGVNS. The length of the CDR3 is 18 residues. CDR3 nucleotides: TGTGCCAGCAGTGAATATCACCCGGGACAGAGCTCTGGAAACACCATATATTTT. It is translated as CASSEYHPGQSSGNTIYF.

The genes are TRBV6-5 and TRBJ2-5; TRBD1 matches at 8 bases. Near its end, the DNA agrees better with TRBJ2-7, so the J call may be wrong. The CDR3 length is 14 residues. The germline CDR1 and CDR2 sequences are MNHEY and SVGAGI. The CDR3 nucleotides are TGTGCCAGCAGACGGGACAGGCACTCCTACGAGCAGTACTTC. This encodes CASRRDRHSYEQYF.

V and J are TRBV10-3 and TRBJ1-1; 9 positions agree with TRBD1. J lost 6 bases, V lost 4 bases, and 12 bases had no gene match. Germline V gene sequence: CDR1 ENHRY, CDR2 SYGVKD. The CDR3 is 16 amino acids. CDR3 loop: CAISGGQTGGNAEAFF. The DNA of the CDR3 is TGTGCCATCAGTGGGGGGCAGACAGGGGGAAATGCTGAAGCTTTCTTT.

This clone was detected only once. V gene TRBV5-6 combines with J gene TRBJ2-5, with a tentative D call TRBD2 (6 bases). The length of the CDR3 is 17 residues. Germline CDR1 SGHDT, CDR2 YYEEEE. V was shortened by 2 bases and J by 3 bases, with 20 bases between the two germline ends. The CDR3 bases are TGTGCCAGCAGCTTCAAGGAGGCAACCGGGAGAAAAGAGACCCAGTACTTC. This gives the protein CASSFKEATGRKETQYF.

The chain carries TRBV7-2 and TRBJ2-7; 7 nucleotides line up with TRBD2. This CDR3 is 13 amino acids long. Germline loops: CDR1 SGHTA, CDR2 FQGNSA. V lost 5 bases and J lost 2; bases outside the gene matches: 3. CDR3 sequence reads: CASSRAGPYEQYF. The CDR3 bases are TGTGCCAGCAGCAGAGCGGGACCCTACGAGCAGTACTTC.

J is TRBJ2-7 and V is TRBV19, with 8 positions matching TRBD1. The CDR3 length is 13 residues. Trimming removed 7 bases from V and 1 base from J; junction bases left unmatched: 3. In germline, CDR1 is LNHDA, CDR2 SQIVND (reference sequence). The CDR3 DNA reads TGTGCCAGTATCGGGACAGGTTCCTACGAGCAGTACTTC. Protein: CASIGTGSYEQYF.

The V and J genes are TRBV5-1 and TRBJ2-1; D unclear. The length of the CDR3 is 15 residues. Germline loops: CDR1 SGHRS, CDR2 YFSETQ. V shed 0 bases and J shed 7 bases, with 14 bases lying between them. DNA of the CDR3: TGCGCCAGCAGCTTGGATGGCGGTGCAACGAATGAGCAGTTCTTC. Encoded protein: CASSLDGGATNEQFF. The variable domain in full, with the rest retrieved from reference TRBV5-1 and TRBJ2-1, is KAGVTQTPRYLIKTRGQQVTLSCSPISGHRSVSWYQQTPGQGLQFLFEYFSETQRNKGNFPGRFSGRQFSNSRSEMNVSTLELGDSALYLCASSLDGGATNEQFFGPGTRLTVL.

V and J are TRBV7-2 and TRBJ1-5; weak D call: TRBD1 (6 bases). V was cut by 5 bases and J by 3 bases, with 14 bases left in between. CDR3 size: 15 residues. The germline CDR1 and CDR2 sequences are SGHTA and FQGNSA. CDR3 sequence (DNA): TGTGCCAGCAGCCCTAGACGGGGGGCCAATCAGCCCCAGCATTTT. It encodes CASSPRRGANQPQHF.

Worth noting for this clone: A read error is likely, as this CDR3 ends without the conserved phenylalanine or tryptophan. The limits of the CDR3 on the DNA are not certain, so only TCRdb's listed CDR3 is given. The CDR3 reads CASSPTGGR. The chain links TRBV6-5 to TRBJ1-1; the D call TRBD1 from the table was never checked on the DNA. Germline CDR1 and CDR2: MNHEY and SVGAGI. 9 amino acids form the CDR3, both terminal residues included.

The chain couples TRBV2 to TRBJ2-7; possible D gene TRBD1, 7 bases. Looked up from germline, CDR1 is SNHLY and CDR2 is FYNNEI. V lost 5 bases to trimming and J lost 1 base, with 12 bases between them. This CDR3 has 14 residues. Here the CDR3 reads CASSKEGQSYEQYF. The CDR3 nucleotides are TGTGCCAGCAGTAAGGAGGGACAGTCCTACGAGCAGTACTTC.

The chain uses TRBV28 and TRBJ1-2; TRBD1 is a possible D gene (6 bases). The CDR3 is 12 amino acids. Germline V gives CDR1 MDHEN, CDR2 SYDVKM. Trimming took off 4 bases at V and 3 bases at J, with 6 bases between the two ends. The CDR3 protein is CASSWTDYGYTF. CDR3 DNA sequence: TGTGCCAGCAGTTGGACAGACTATGGCTACACCTTC.